The rows below give T cell receptor beta chains drawn from one sample of a study of T cells in Graves' hyperthyroidism and ophthalmopathy. Each CDR3 protein is one row after TCRdb ran MiXCR on the multiplex PCR reads. The repertoire holds approximately 320,000 distinct CDR3 sequences, with around 16% as singletons. Source material: blood. The receptor set was obtained from a man under 40 with Graves' hyperthyroidism. Each CDR3 is given with its conserved first and last residue. The D gene is left open where the match is weak. Size is omitted from some rows. Given values are once, few, many or a class for expanded clones.

d_gene: NA
abundance: few
v_gene: TRBV4-1
j_gene: TRBJ1-1
CDR3aa: CASSQGRDPFF
CDR3nt: TGCGCCAGCAGCCAAGGCAGGGATCCTTTCTTT

d_gene: TRBD1
abundance: many
v_gene: TRBV20-1
j_gene: TRBJ1-5
CDR3aa: CSARQTGTGAQPQHF
CDR3nt: TGCAGTGCTAGACAAACCGGGACAGGGGCTCAGCCCCAGCATTTT

d_gene: NA
abundance: few
v_gene: TRBV9
j_gene: TRBJ1-2
CDR3aa: CASSVGDHYGYTF
CDR3nt: TGTGCCAGCAGCGTCGGCGACCACTATGGCTACACCTTC

d_gene: TRBD2
abundance: NA
v_gene: TRBV19
j_gene: TRBJ2-1
CDR3aa: CASSILSRKTSGRLSYNEQFF
CDR3nt: TGTGCCAGTAGTATACTCTCCCGGAAGACTAGCGGGAGGCTCTCCTACAATGAGCAGTTCTTC

d_gene: NA
abundance: NA
v_gene: TRBV18
j_gene: TRBJ2-1
CDR3aa: CASSQGGSRYNEQFF
CDR3nt: TGTGCCAGCTCACAGGGTGGGAGTAGGTACAATGAGCAGTTCTTC

d_gene: TRBD1
abundance: many
v_gene: TRBV2
j_gene: TRBJ1-1
CDR3aa: CASSGQGTTEAFF
CDR3nt: TGTGCCAGCAGTGGACAGGGAACCACTGAAGCTTTCTTT

d_gene: NA
abundance: NA
v_gene: TRBV7-9
j_gene: TRBJ2-1
CDR3aa: CASSPSRTLAHNEQFF
CDR3nt: TGTGCCAGCAGCCCATCAAGGACCCTGGCCCACAATGAGCAGTTCTTC

d_gene: NA
abundance: few
v_gene: TRBV12-3/TRBV12-4
j_gene: TRBJ2-7
CDR3aa: CASSFGLRGYEQYF
CDR3nt: TGTGCCAGCAGTTTTGGGTTAAGGGGATACGAGCAGTACTTC

d_gene: TRBD2
abundance: few
v_gene: TRBV7-8
j_gene: TRBJ2-5
CDR3aa: CASSLPGTSGSGETQYF
CDR3nt: TGTGCCAGCAGCTTACCTGGGACTAGCGGGAGCGGGGAGACCCAGTACTTC

d_gene: TRBD2
abundance: few
v_gene: TRBV4-2
j_gene: TRBJ2-3
CDR3aa: CASSHAAGNPSTDTQYF
CDR3nt: TGTGCCAGCAGCCATGCAGCGGGAAATCCCTCCACAGATACGCAGTATTTT

d_gene: TRBD2
abundance: few
v_gene: TRBV30
j_gene: TRBJ2-3
CDR3aa: CAWSPGLAGAFDTQYF
CDR3nt: TGTGCCTGGAGTCCTGGACTAGCGGGAGCGTTCGATACGCAGTATTTT

d_gene: TRBD2
abundance: NA
v_gene: TRBV20-1
j_gene: TRBJ2-1
CDR3aa: CSALGASGGAFNEQFF
CDR3nt: TGCAGTGCTCTTGGAGCTAGCGGGGGGGCCTTCAATGAGCAGTTCTTC

d_gene: TRBD1
abundance: NA
v_gene: TRBV19
j_gene: TRBJ2-3
CDR3aa: CASGDRGMGDTQYF
CDR3nt: TGTGCCAGTGGGGACAGGGGAATGGGAGATACGCAGTATTTT

d_gene: TRBD2
abundance: NA
v_gene: TRBV2
j_gene: TRBJ2-1
CDR3aa: CASSEYIVLAERNEQFF
CDR3nt: TGTGCCAGCAGTGAATATATAGTACTAGCGGAGCGCAATGAGCAGTTCTTC

d_gene: TRBD1
abundance: few
v_gene: TRBV3-1
j_gene: TRBJ2-7
CDR3aa: CASSRQGPYEQYF
CDR3nt: TGTGCCAGCAGCCGACAGGGCCCCTACGAGCAGTACTTC

d_gene: NA
abundance: many
v_gene: TRBV12-3/TRBV12-4
j_gene: TRBJ1-1
CDR3aa: CASSLSGATEAFF
CDR3nt: TGTGCCAGCAGTTTGTCAGGGGCCACTGAAGCTTTCTTT

d_gene: TRBD1
abundance: once
v_gene: TRBV6-1
j_gene: TRBJ1-5
CDR3aa: CASRGTGARNQPQHF
CDR3nt: TGTGCCAGCAGGGGGACAGGGGCGCGCAATCAGCCCCAGCATTTT

d_gene: TRBD2
abundance: many
v_gene: TRBV5-1
j_gene: TRBJ2-7
CDR3aa: CASSLAGSSYEQYF
CDR3nt: TGTGCCAGCAGCTTAGCGGGGAGCTCCTACGAGCAGTACTTC

d_gene: TRBD1
abundance: NA
v_gene: TRBV5-8
j_gene: TRBJ1-5
CDR3aa: CASSSDRGTGGQPQHF
CDR3nt: TGTGCCAGCAGCTCGGACCGCGGGACAGGGGGTCAGCCCCAGCATTTT

d_gene: TRBD2
abundance: NA
v_gene: TRBV6-1
j_gene: TRBJ2-5
CDR3aa: CASSDDGLAGGETQYF
CDR3nt: TGTGCCAGCAGTGACGACGGACTAGCGGGAGGAGAGACCCAGTACTTC

d_gene: NA
abundance: NA
v_gene: TRBV12-5
j_gene: TRBJ2-1
CDR3aa: CASGLVTGLWGGDEQFF
CDR3nt: TGTGCTAGTGGTTTGGTAACAGGACTGTGGGGCGGGGATGAGCAGTTCTTC

d_gene: NA
abundance: NA
v_gene: TRBV27
j_gene: TRBJ2-3
CDR3aa: CASSWYSGSTDTQYF
CDR3nt: TGTGCCAGCAGTTGGTATAGCGGTAGCACAGATACGCAGTATTTT

d_gene: NA
abundance: many
v_gene: TRBV12-3/TRBV12-4
j_gene: TRBJ1-1
CDR3aa: CASSPPGHYTEAFF
CDR3nt: TGTGCCAGCAGTCCCCCGGGCCATTACACTGAAGCTTTCTTT

d_gene: NA
abundance: many
v_gene: TRBV2
j_gene: TRBJ2-7
CDR3aa: CASSEDRAEQYF
CDR3nt: TGTGCCAGCAGTGAAGACAGGGCCGAGCAGTACTTC

d_gene: TRBD2
abundance: few
v_gene: TRBV12-3/TRBV12-4
j_gene: TRBJ2-1
CDR3aa: CASLIAGAGDNEQFF
CDR3nt: TGTGCCAGCCTTATAGCGGGAGCAGGGGACAATGAGCAGTTCTTC

d_gene: NA
abundance: few
v_gene: TRBV18
j_gene: TRBJ1-5
CDR3aa: CASRWDRDQPQHF
CDR3nt: TGTGCCAGCCGCTGGGACCGGGATCAGCCCCAGCATTTT

d_gene: TRBD1
abundance: NA
v_gene: TRBV10-2
j_gene: TRBJ2-2
CDR3aa: CATPDRESTGELFF
CDR3nt: TGCGCCACCCCGGACAGGGAGAGCACCGGGGAGCTGTTTTTT

d_gene: NA
abundance: NA
v_gene: TRBV4-1
j_gene: TRBJ1-1
CDR3aa: CASSQTDRQNTEAFF
CDR3nt: TGCGCCAGCAGCCAGACGGACAGACAGAACACTGAAGCTTTCTTT

d_gene: TRBD2
abundance: NA
v_gene: TRBV20-1
j_gene: TRBJ2-5
CDR3aa: CSAPRGLAGGQETQYF
CDR3nt: TGCAGTGCCCCTAGGGGGCTAGCGGGAGGGCAAGAGACCCAGTACTTC

d_gene: TRBD2
abundance: NA
v_gene: TRBV7-2
j_gene: TRBJ2-4
CDR3aa: CASSLEGLAWNIQYF
CDR3nt: TGTGCCAGCAGCTTAGAGGGACTAGCTTGGAACATTCAGTACTTC

d_gene: NA
abundance: few
v_gene: TRBV5-1
j_gene: TRBJ1-1
CDR3aa: CASSLLAANTEAFF
CDR3nt: TGCGCCAGCAGCCTCCTGGCAGCTAACACTGAAGCTTTCTTT

d_gene: TRBD2
abundance: NA
v_gene: TRBV18
j_gene: TRBJ2-4
CDR3aa: CANSPRGRETIQYF
CDR3nt: TGTGCCAACTCACCTCGCGGGAGGGAAACTATTCAGTACTTC

d_gene: TRBD2
abundance: few
v_gene: TRBV12-3/TRBV12-4
j_gene: TRBJ2-3
CDR3aa: CASSLSPLAGTDTQYF
CDR3nt: TGTGCCAGCAGTTTATCTCCTCTAGCGGGCACAGATACGCAGTATTTT

d_gene: NA
abundance: NA
v_gene: TRBV24-1
j_gene: TRBJ2-5
CDR3aa: CATSGGSQETQYF
CDR3nt: TGTGCCACCAGTGGAGGGAGCCAAGAGACCCAGTACTTC

d_gene: NA
abundance: few
v_gene: TRBV7-6
j_gene: TRBJ2-2
CDR3aa: CASSAETGELFF
CDR3nt: TGTGCCAGCAGCGCTGAGACCGGGGAGCTGTTTTTT

d_gene: NA
abundance: many
v_gene: TRBV3-1
j_gene: TRBJ2-7
CDR3aa: CASSQEGVYEQYF
CDR3nt: TGTGCCAGCAGCCAAGAGGGAGTATACGAGCAGTACTTC

d_gene: TRBD2
abundance: many
v_gene: TRBV29-1
j_gene: TRBJ2-1
CDR3aa: CSASPLAGVHEQFF
CDR3nt: TGCAGCGCTTCTCCCCTAGCGGGAGTGCATGAGCAGTTCTTC

d_gene: TRBD2
abundance: many
v_gene: TRBV24-1
j_gene: TRBJ2-1
CDR3aa: CATSDLREGLLNEQFF
CDR3nt: TGTGCCACCAGTGATTTGCGGGAGGGCCTTCTAAATGAGCAGTTCTTC